The present TCR beta chain was sequenced within a study of control samples from healthy donors and cancer patients. J lost 1 base, V lost 0 bases, and 2 bases had no gene match. From germline, CDR1 is MNHEY and CDR2 SVGAGI. The CDR3 sequence is 15 residues long. Some clones are missing from TCRdb's copy, which holds only in-frame ones; the method was immunoSEQ multiplex PCR. The table includes more than 85,000 clones, roughly 80% detected once. The origin of this receptor is a woman aged 45-60 years in good health. The chain employs TRBV6-5 and TRBJ1-2; 7 bases are shared with TRBD1. What was sequenced was blood. The DNA of the CDR3 is TGTGCCAGCAGTTACTCAAGGGGGCTTAACTATGGCTACACCTTC. Residues: CASSYSRGLNYGYTF.